These 22 T cell receptor beta chains originate from one sample sequenced in a study of T cell repertoires in cytomegalovirus infection. MiXCR, applied by TCRdb to the reads, yields one record per CDR3 protein. Of around 530,000 distinct CDR3 sequences in the sample, approximately 17% were seen once. The sample was CD8+ T cells from PBMCs. All receptors come from a human donor in good health (CMV status not recorded). Some clones in this sample may be carry-over from other donors' samples.

This clonotype was seen a few times. V usage is TRBV20-1 and J usage is TRBJ2-1; 11 nucleotides agree with TRBD2. With 3 bases clipped from V and 6 bases from J, the junction kept 13 bases outside the gene matches. Germline CDR1 is DFQATT and CDR2 is SNEGSKA (reference sequence). The CDR3 totals 17 residues. The DNA for the CDR3 is TGCAGTGCTAGTGGGGGGGCTAGCGGGAGGAGGTCCAATGAGCAGTTCTTC. It encodes CSASGGASGRRSNEQFF.

This rearrangement joins TRBV3-1 to TRBJ2-2; 7 bases line up with TRBD2. The V segment lost 1 base and the J segment 6 bases; nucleotides outside the gene matches: 11. The CDR3 totals 17 residues. CDR1 and CDR2 (germline): LGHDT, YNNKEL (reference sequence). CDR3: CASSQGGGGVSAGELFF. In DNA, the CDR3 is TGTGCCAGCAGCCAAGGCGGGGGAGGAGTGTCAGCCGGGGAGCTGTTTTTT.

This clonotype was seen many times. V and J are TRBV6-1 and TRBJ1-6; perhaps TRBD1 as D (5 bases). V was pared by 7 bases and J by 7 bases, with 20 bases between. The CDR3 length is 16 residues. CDR1 MNHNS and CDR2 SASEGT come from the germline V gene. The CDR3 protein is CASTPPPAGSNSPLHF. The CDR3 coding sequence is TGTGCCAGCACTCCCCCCCCTGCAGGGAGCAATTCACCCCTCCACTTT.

This clonotype was picked up a small number of times. The chain couples TRBV12-3 or TRBV12-4 to TRBJ1-6; D call uncertain. This CDR3 spans 13 amino acids. The V end was cut by 6 bases, the J end by 7 bases, with 10 bases between. In DNA, the CDR3 is TGTGCCAGCAGCCTACACGGGAATTCACCCCTCCACTTT. As protein: CASSLHGNSPLHF.

This clonotype has more than one count but fewer than ten. CDR3 amino acids: CASSPSEGDTEAFF. CDR3 in DNA: TGTGCCAGCAGCCCCTCAGAAGGCGACACTGAAGCTTTCTTT. The V and J genes are TRBV9 and TRBJ1-1; no clear D gene. This CDR3 contains 14 residues. The V gene's germline CDR1 is SGDLS and CDR2 YYNGEE. V gave up 4 bases and J gave up 3 bases, with 13 bases separating them.

This clonotype appeared many times. This rearrangement joins TRBV7-9 to TRBJ2-1; D may match TRBD1 or TRBD2 (5 bases each). Germline-derived CDR1 and CDR2 are SEHNR and FQNEAQ (reference sequence). V lost 2 bases and J lost 9, with 14 bases in between. The length of the CDR3 is 14 residues. This CDR3 reads CASSLREKRGEQFF. As DNA, the CDR3 is TGTGCCAGCAGCTTAAGGGAAAAGAGGGGTGAGCAGTTCTTC.

This clonotype was observed a few times. The V and J genes are TRBV19 and TRBJ2-1; 7 nucleotides agree with TRBD2. Germline lookup yields CDR1 LNHDA and CDR2 SQIVND (reference sequence). The CDR3 has 15 amino acids. J gave up 4 bases and V 9 bases, and 12 bases lay outside the gene matches. DNA of the CDR3: TGTGCCAGCACTGCTAGCGGACCCCTATACAATGAGCAGTTCTTC. Protein: CASTASGPLYNEQFF.

The chain uses TRBV6-5 and TRBJ1-5; the D gene is possibly TRBD1 (6 bases). CDR1 MNHEY and CDR2 SVGAGI come from the germline V gene. The CDR3 totals 15 residues. Trimming left V 0 bases short and J 3 bases short, with 9 bases between. CDR3 loop: CASSYSPGANQPQHF. The CDR3 DNA reads TGTGCCAGCAGTTACTCGCCAGGGGCCAATCAGCCCCAGCATTTT.

The sample holds many counts of this clonotype. This rearrangement joins TRBV28 to TRBJ2-6; no definite D call. The germline V gene encodes CDR1 MDHEN and CDR2 SYDVKM. The CDR3 totals 17 residues. Trimming pared 5 bases from V and 0 bases from J, leaving 14 bases between. The CDR3 region has the DNA TGTGCCAGCAGTATATTCGGACGGAGCTCTGGGGCCAACGTCCTGACTTTC. Its protein is CASSIFGRSSGANVLTF.

This clonotype was counted ten times or more. This sequence joins TRBV7-3 and TRBJ2-3; TRBD2 is a possible D gene (6 bases). The CDR3 is 16 amino acids. V shed 5 bases and J shed 6 bases, with 21 bases lying between them. The germline CDR1 and CDR2 sequences are SGHTA and FQGTGA. The CDR3: CASSPGTSGPADTQYF. Here the CDR3 DNA reads TGTGCCAGCAGCCCCGGGACTTCCGGGCCCGCGGATACGCAGTATTTT.

This clonotype was counted between two and nine times. This chain links TRBV7-6 with TRBJ1-1; D unclear. This CDR3 is built from 15 residues. Germline CDR1 reads SGHVS; CDR2 reads FNYEAQ. The V gene lost 8 bases and the J gene lost 11 bases, with 27 bases spanning the gap. CDR3 nucleotide sequence: TGTGCCAGCGACCCACTTGAGACCGGGCTGGTCCTCGCTTTCTTT. It specifies CASDPLETGLVLAFF.

Ten or more counts support this clonotype. V and J are TRBV2 and TRBJ2-1; the D is unclear. The CDR3 extends over 12 amino acids. Germline V gene sequence: CDR1 SNHLY, CDR2 FYNNEI. Trimming took 2 bases from V and 7 from J, leaving 6 bases between them. The CDR3 DNA is TGTGCCAGCAGTGAATGGGGTAATGAGCAGTTCTTC. It encodes CASSEWGNEQFF.

This clonotype was seen more than once but under ten times. The rearrangement uses TRBV5-5 and TRBJ1-6, with D possibly being TRBD1 (5 bases). The CDR3 is made up of 12 amino acids. Germline V lookup: CDR1 SGHKS, CDR2 YYEKEE (reference sequence). Trimming took off 0 bases at V and 16 bases at J, with 11 bases between the two ends. The CDR3 here is CASSLDRPGLHF. The CDR3 coding sequence is TGTGCCAGCAGCTTGGACAGGCCCGGACTCCACTTT.

V usage is TRBV10-3 and J usage is TRBJ2-2; 10 positions match TRBD2. The V and J ends lost 7 bases and 2 bases, in that order; junction bases with no gene match: 4. CDR1 is ENHRY and CDR2 is SYGVKD in the germline V gene. This CDR3 is built from 15 residues. The CDR3 nucleotides read TGTGCCATCAATCCTAGCGGGGGAAACACCGGGGAGCTGTTTTTT. This translates into CAINPSGGNTGELFF.

The chain combines TRBV29-1 with TRBJ2-7; 7 bases line up with TRBD2. This CDR3 has 15 amino acids. Germline CDR1 and CDR2: SQVTM and ANQGSEA. J gave up 3 bases and V 2 bases, and 10 bases lay outside the gene matches. CDR3 region: CSVEYLKRDHYEQYF. DNA for the CDR3: TGCAGCGTTGAATACCTTAAGCGGGATCACTACGAGCAGTACTTC.

This clonotype was found many times. The rearrangement joins TRBV4-2 to TRBJ1-1, with D unclear. The germline V gene has CDR1 LGHNA and CDR2 YNFKEQ. Trimming took 0 bases from V and 1 from J, leaving 9 bases between them. The CDR3 sequence is 15 residues long. The CDR3 nucleotides are TGTGCCAGCAGCCAAGATTTGGACGGGAACACTGAAGCTTTCTTT. Translating it yields CASSQDLDGNTEAFF.

This clonotype was recorded at least ten times. V is TRBV6-1 and J is TRBJ2-3, with a weak D call TRBD1 (5 bases). Trimming cost V 0 bases and J 5 bases, with 12 bases left between them. The V gene's germline CDR1 is MNHNS and CDR2 SASEGT. This CDR3 is 15 amino acids long. CDR3 loop: CASSEARRGIDTQYF. The CDR3 DNA follows: TGTGCCAGCAGTGAAGCGAGAAGGGGTATAGATACGCAGTATTTT.

The V and J genes are TRBV11-1 and TRBJ2-2; perhaps TRBD1 as D (6 bases). This CDR3 region has 15 residues. Germline CDR1 is SGHAT and CDR2 is FQDESV (reference sequence). The germline V and J ends were trimmed by 3 bases and 8 bases, with 16 bases remaining between them. The CDR3 here is CASSLSRGTRGELFF. DNA of the CDR3: TGTGCCAGCAGCTTGAGCAGGGGAACTAGGGGGGAGCTGTTTTTT.

The chain combines TRBV28 with TRBJ1-2; TRBD1 matches at 8 bases. The J segment lost 2 bases and the V segment lost 6 bases, leaving 17 bases of the junction unmatched. From germline, CDR1 is MDHEN and CDR2 SYDVKM. The CDR3 sequence is 18 residues long. In DNA, the CDR3 is TGTGCCAGCAGCCCACTCGTGGAGCCAGGGGGCGGCAACTATGGCTACACCTTC. Translated, it gives CASSPLVEPGGGNYGYTF.

This clonotype was picked up many times. The rearrangement uses TRBV19 and TRBJ2-7; D is ambiguous. The germline V gene encodes CDR1 LNHDA and CDR2 SQIVND (reference sequence). This CDR3 comprises 14 residues. V was cut by 5 bases and J by 2 bases, with 13 bases left in between. CDR3: CASSFRPAAYEQYF. The CDR3 nucleotides are TGTGCCAGTAGTTTTAGGCCAGCAGCCTACGAGCAGTACTTC.

V and J are TRBV4-1 and TRBJ2-7; D is perhaps TRBD2 (6 bases). The germline CDR1 and CDR2 sequences are MGHRA and YSYEKL. The CDR3 runs 15 residues. Trimming cost V 0 bases and J 2 bases, with 11 bases left between them. The CDR3 region is CASSQDGGGPYEQYF. The CDR3, as DNA: TGCGCCAGCAGCCAAGATGGGGGAGGACCCTACGAGCAGTACTTC.

The chain employs TRBV10-3 and TRBJ2-1; TRBD2 aligns across 10 bases. The CDR3 spans 17 residues. Germline values: CDR1 ENHRY, CDR2 SYGVKD. V lost 2 bases to trimming and J lost 3 bases; unmatched junction nucleotides: 7. The CDR3 loop is CAISEAGTSVLYNEQFF. For the CDR3, the DNA is TGTGCCATCAGTGAGGCCGGGACTAGCGTCCTCTACAATGAGCAGTTCTTC.